This passage covers 7 T cell receptor beta chains from one sample sequenced in a study of Ad26.COV2.S vaccination and SARS-CoV-2 variants. Treatment reported: roughly 19 received Ad26.COV2.S at low or high dose, single or two shots; a few received placebo; per-sample allocation not given. Samples came from day 63 after the first vaccine or placebo injection. Sequencing was performed with immunoSEQ multiplex PCR; in TCRdb, only in-frame clones are kept and a portion is missing. The table records more than 300,000 clones, around 90% of them present only once. Material: peripheral blood, obtained in a trial of Ad26.COV2.S vaccine versus placebo. Source of these receptors: a person aged 18-65 years who received the Ad26.COV2.S COVID-19 vaccine or a placebo.

This clone has only one observation. The chain employs TRBV5-4 and TRBJ2-5; 8 nucleotides line up with TRBD1. Germline V gives CDR1 SGHNT, CDR2 YYREEE (reference sequence). Trimming cost V 4 bases and J 2 bases; bases outside gene matches: 7. This CDR3 spans 15 amino acids. The CDR3 is CASSGTGTGQETQYF. The DNA of the CDR3 is TGTGCCAGCAGCGGGACCGGGACAGGTCAAGAGACCCAGTACTTC.

The gene calls are TRBV5-5 and TRBJ1-2; D perhaps matches TRBD1 (6 bases). Germline CDR1 and CDR2: SGHKS and YYEKEE (reference sequence). Trimming left V 2 bases short and J 3 bases short, with 11 bases between. The CDR3 totals 14 residues. CDR3: CASSLSPGDYGYTF. DNA of the CDR3: TGTGCCAGCAGCTTATCGCCAGGGGACTATGGCTACACCTTC.

As concerns this clone: Different DNA sequences within this sample yield the same CDR3. This sequence joins TRBV5-4 and TRBJ2-7; the match to TRBD1 covers 7 bases. There are 14 residues in the CDR3. Losses at the gene ends were 0 bases for V and 2 bases for J; bases not matched to a gene: 2. Germline-derived CDR1 and CDR2 are SGHNT and YYREEE (reference sequence). The CDR3 protein is CASSLGQGAYEQYF. The CDR3 nucleotides are TGTGCCAGCAGCTTGGGGCAGGGGGCCTACGAGCAGTACTTC.

This rearrangement joins TRBV2 to TRBJ2-5, with TRBD1 as a possible D gene (6 bases). Germline CDR1 and CDR2: SNHLY and FYNNEI. This CDR3 is built from 14 residues. V was pared by 7 bases and J by 5 bases, with 17 bases between. CDR3 sequence reads: CASNQGLLGETQYF. Here the CDR3 DNA reads TGTGCCAGCAACCAGGGGTTACTAGGGGAGACCCAGTACTTC.

The chain links TRBV12-3 or TRBV12-4 to TRBJ1-1; 7 nucleotides agree with TRBD1. With V trimmed by 3 bases and J by 7 bases, 5 bases remained unmatched. The CDR3 covers 13 residues. CDR3 sequence: CASSLEGAHEAFF. For the CDR3, the DNA is TGTGCCAGCAGTTTGGAGGGGGCACATGAAGCTTTCTTT.

CDR3 nucleotides: TGCGCCAGCAGCCAAGATAGCTACTCCTACGAGCAGTACTTC. The encoded protein is CASSQDSYSYEQYF. The chain links TRBV4-3 to TRBJ2-7; D unclear. This CDR3 is 14 amino acids long. CDR1 is LGHNA, CDR2 YSLEER, per germline. Trimming removed 0 bases from V and 0 bases from J, with 6 bases in between.

The V call is TRBV19, the J call TRBJ1-5, with D possibly matching TRBD1 (5 bases). Trimming took 11 bases from V and 10 from J, leaving 15 bases between them. CDR3 size: 11 residues. From germline, CDR1 is LNHDA and CDR2 SQIVND (reference sequence). CDR3 bases: TGTGCCGGGGGGGATGTGGCTCCCCAGCATTTT. Its protein product is CAGGDVAPQHF.